A single sample is the source of the 9 T cell receptor beta chains below, sequenced in a study of T cells after posttransplantation cyclophosphamide. Method: immunoSEQ multiplex PCR; TCRdb's copy keeps in-frame clones and lacks some. The top ten clones hold around a quarter of a sample with about 19,000 clones, approximately 74% of them seen once. Busulfan-fludarabine conditioning, marrow transplant, and cyclophosphamide on days +3 and +4 were administered. Sample: PBMCs, taken after an allogeneic stem cell transplant with post-transplant cyclophosphamide. These receptor sequences come from a male patient aged 30 to 39 who received an allogeneic stem cell transplant from a related donor, was CMV-positive, and had acute GVHD only. Certain T cells may be donor cells from the graft.

This chain connects TRBV5-1 to TRBJ2-2; a weak D match, TRBD2 (5 bases). CDR1 and CDR2 (germline): SGHRS, YFSETQ. Trimming stripped 3 bases from V and 1 base from J, with 10 bases between. CDR3 length equals 15 residues. The CDR3 region is CASSYGRQNTGELFF. CDR3 coding DNA: TGCGCCAGCAGCTATGGGAGACAGAACACCGGGGAGCTGTTTTTT.

This clone was observed a few times. The J gene is TRBJ2-3, the V gene TRBV19; possible D gene TRBD1, 6 bases. CDR3 length equals 14 residues. V was shortened by 5 bases and J by 4 bases, with 13 bases between the two germline ends. The germline V gene has CDR1 LNHDA and CDR2 SQIVND (reference sequence). The CDR3 coding sequence is TGTGCCAGTAGTTCATCAGGGGTTCCAGATACGCAGTATTTT. It encodes CASSSSGVPDTQYF.

The genes are TRBV7-2 and TRBJ2-1; weak D call: TRBD2 (6 bases). This CDR3 comprises 15 residues. Germline V CDR1 and CDR2: SGHTA, FQGNSA. Trimming took 4 bases from V and 7 from J, leaving 17 bases between them. CDR3 sequence (DNA): TGTGCCAGCAGCTCTAGACTAGTTTTAGGGAATGAGCAGTTCTTC. This codes for CASSSRLVLGNEQFF.

A few counts support this clone. The chain employs TRBV5-1 and TRBJ2-3; 8 bases are shared with TRBD1. This CDR3 contains 16 residues. Losses at the gene ends were 4 bases for V and 0 bases for J; bases not matched to a gene: 7. From germline, CDR1 is SGHRS and CDR2 YFSETQ. The CDR3 region has the DNA TGCGCCAGCAGCCTGACGACAGGGGCTAGCACAGATACGCAGTATTTT. Its translation is CASSLTTGASTDTQYF. Full variable domain (missing parts from reference TRBV5-1 and TRBJ2-3): KAGVTQTPRYLIKTRGQQVTLSCSPISGHRSVSWYQQTPGQGLQFLFEYFSETQRNKGNFPGRFSGRQFSNSRSEMNVSTLELGDSALYLCASSLTTGASTDTQYFGPGTRLTVL.

The rearrangement joins TRBV5-1 to TRBJ1-1, with 8 bases that match TRBD1. The CDR3 extends over 17 amino acids. After removal of 5 bases from V and 2 bases from J, the junction contained 14 bases not matched to a gene. Germline V CDR1 and CDR2: SGHRS, YFSETQ. CDR3 in DNA: TGCGCCAGCAGATATTCCCGGGACAGGCACCTTAACACTGAAGCTTTCTTT. Translated, it gives CASRYSRDRHLNTEAFF.

The chain recombines TRBV4-3 with TRBJ1-2; the match to TRBD1 covers 9 bases. This CDR3 contains 15 residues. V lost 1 base to trimming and J lost 4 bases; unmatched junction nucleotides: 4. CDR1 and CDR2 (germline): LGHNA, YSLEER. The CDR3 protein is CASSQAATGGYGYTF. CDR3 DNA: TGCGCCAGCAGCCAAGCCGCGACAGGGGGCTATGGCTACACCTTC.

The chain uses TRBV30 and TRBJ2-7, with D possibly matching TRBD1 (5 bases). From germline, CDR1 is GTSNPN and CDR2 SVGIG (reference sequence). Trimming removed 2 bases at V and 3 bases at J, with 11 bases between. The CDR3 length is 13 residues. The CDR3, as DNA: TGTGCCTGGAGTAGGGGTGGGGTCTACGAGCAGTACTTC. Translating gives CAWSRGGVYEQYF.

This chain links TRBV6-5 with TRBJ1-1, with D tentatively TRBD1 (6 bases). The germline V and J ends were trimmed by 5 bases and 3 bases, with 7 bases remaining between them. This CDR3 has 12 amino acids. Germline CDR1 MNHEY, CDR2 SVGAGI. CDR3 nucleotide sequence: TGTGCCAGCAGTGACAGGCACACTGAAGCTTTCTTT. Translating it yields CASSDRHTEAFF.

The genes are TRBV7-2 and TRBJ1-1, with 7 bases aligning to TRBD1. Germline-derived CDR1 and CDR2 are SGHTA and FQGNSA. The J segment lost 1 base and the V segment lost 1 base, leaving 3 bases of the junction unmatched. This CDR3 is built from 15 residues. The CDR3 DNA sequence: TGTGCCAGCAGCTTAGAGGGGGCCCAGAACACTGAAGCTTTCTTT. It specifies CASSLEGAQNTEAFF.